The clone carrying this TCR beta chain appeared once. Its antigen is undetermined. The source of the sample is a study of a mutant IDH1 vaccine in newly diagnosed glioma. Across the study: Vaccination started 4-6 weeks after radiotherapy alone, or with temozolomide cycles. Earlier treatment was radiotherapy, temozolomide, or both, with most getting both. Study results and limitations: Pseudoprogression seemed unrelated to changes in top peripheral T cell clonotypes.

The V gene end was trimmed by 4 bases and the J gene end by 5 bases; junction bases not matched to a gene: 11. Germline-derived CDR1 and CDR2 are SQVTM and ANQGSEA. The CDR3 runs to 16 residues. Only in-frame clones appear in the TCRdb table, and some are missing; sequencing was by immunoSEQ multiplex PCR. Among tens of thousands of clones listed, 70% to 90% were seen once. The time point was: week 23, last vaccination. Vaccination used 300 ug of mutant IDH1 20-mer peptide per dose, with topical imiquimod. V usage is TRBV29-1 and J usage is TRBJ2-3; 11 positions match TRBD2. This sequence originates from a man under 40 with glioma. The sample in question was PBMCs, obtained from a glioma patient whose treatment included an IDH1 peptide vaccine. CDR3 residues: CSVALAGGKRGDTQYF. CDR3 nucleotides: TGCAGCGTTGCCCTAGCGGGGGGCAAGAGGGGAGATACGCAGTATTTT.